This record covers a single TCR beta chain. This sample is drawn from a study of CD8 T cells in Susac syndrome. The CDR3 extends over 14 amino acids. V lost 0 bases and J lost 5, with 11 bases in between. Per the germline V gene, CDR1 is SGDLS and CDR2 is YYNGEE. Roughly 0.45 to 1 ug RNA was reverse transcribed with random hexamers. One entry per CDR3 protein results from TCRdb running MiXCR on the immunoSEQ multiplex PCR reads. Of fewer than 85,000 distinct CDR3 sequences detected, more than 85% appear once; the ten largest clones hold about 0.45%. The chain carries TRBV9 and TRBJ1-1; weak D call: TRBD1 (6 bases). The source is a human donor with Susac syndrome. Material for sequencing was CD8+ T cells from PBMCs. This CDR3 is CASSVAGGRTEAFF. As DNA, the CDR3 is TGTGCCAGCAGCGTAGCTGGGGGGCGAACTGAAGCTTTCTTT.